These T cell receptor beta chains were read from a single sample in a study of cytomegalovirus exposure and HLA in healthy donors. Using immunoSEQ multiplex PCR, the repertoire was profiled, and TCRdb retains in-frame clones only, with some absent. The data hold under 150,000 clones, with approximately 84% observed a single time. The sequencing sample was made of PBMCs. The receptor set was obtained from a boy younger than 10 in good health and CMV-seronegative. Each CDR3 is given with its conserved first and last residue. Fields, in order: J gene, V gene, D gene, clone size, CDR3 DNA, CDR3 protein. A D gene is named only where the DNA matches it firmly. Size is omitted from some rows. Given values are once, few, many or a class for expanded clones.

>TRBJ2-2|TRBV11-2|-|-
TGTGCCAGCAGCAACCCGGGACAATCGCACGGGGAGCTGTTTTTT
CASSNPGQSHGELFF
>TRBJ2-2|TRBV4-3|-|-
TGCGCCAGCAGTGCTTCGGACTTTACCGGGGAGCTGTTTTTT
CASSASDFTGELFF
>TRBJ1-3|TRBV5-6|TRBD1|-
TGTGCCAGCAGCCCGGGACAGGAAGGGAACACCATATATTTT
CASSPGQEGNTIYF
>TRBJ1-2|TRBV6-5|TRBD1|-
TGTGCCAGCAGTTACGGGACAGTAAACTATGGCTACACCTTC
CASSYGTVNYGYTF
>TRBJ2-5|TRBV11-2|TRBD2|-
TGTGCCAGCAGCTTAGGGCCTAGCGGGCAAGAGACCCAGTACTTC
CASSLGPSGQETQYF
>TRBJ2-5|TRBV13|TRBD2|-
TGTGCCAGCAGCCCGCGGGGGGGGCAAGAGACCCAGTACTTC
CASSPRGGQETQYF
>TRBJ2-1|TRBV7-9|TRBD2|-
TGTGCCAGCAGCTTAGGAGCGGGAGCGGAGGATGAGCAGTTCTTC
CASSLGAGAEDEQFF
>TRBJ2-7|TRBV27|TRBD1|-
TGTGCCAGCAGTTCGGGACAGTTAGGCTCCTACGAGCAGTACTTC
CASSSGQLGSYEQYF
>TRBJ1-6|TRBV12-5|TRBD1|-
TGTGCTAGTGGTTTGGGGAACGTTGGACAGGGACTCCACTTT
CASGLGNVGQGLHF
>TRBJ1-1|TRBV25-1|-|-
TGTGCCAGCAGTGAATATCGGGGAACTGAAGCTTTCTTT
CASSEYRGTEAFF
>TRBJ2-1|TRBV9|TRBD2|-
TGTGCCAGCAGCGTAAGCGGGAAGACCTACAATGAGCAGTTCTTC
CASSVSGKTYNEQFF
>TRBJ2-7|TRBV27|-|-
TGTGCCAGCAGTCCGGGCCGACAGTTCTCCTACGAGCAGTACTTC
CASSPGRQFSYEQYF
>TRBJ1-5|TRBV19|TRBD1|few
TGTGCCAGTAGTATGCATCCAGGGGGCACGGGGCAGCCCCAGCATTTT
CASSMHPGGTGQPQHF
>TRBJ1-2|TRBV2|TRBD1|-
TGTGCCAGCAGTCCCGGGACAGGGAACTATGGCTACACCTTC
CASSPGTGNYGYTF
>TRBJ2-5|TRBV5-5|-|-
TGTGCCAGCAGCTTCCTTACGGGGAGAGAGACCCAGTACTTC
CASSFLTGRETQYF
>TRBJ2-7|TRBV5-1|-|-
TGCGCCAGCAGCCCGGGATTTTCCTACGAGCAGTACTTC
CASSPGFSYEQYF
>TRBJ1-1|TRBV11-3|-|-
TGTGCCAGCAGCGCAGGGCGGGGCAGTTTGAACACTGAAGCTTTCTTT
CASSAGRGSLNTEAFF
>TRBJ2-3|TRBV5-7|-|few
TGTGCCAGCAGCTTGGTGGGGCTGGCCCCAGATACGCAGTATTTT
CASSLVGLAPDTQYF
>TRBJ1-3|TRBV7-2|TRBD1|-
TGTGCCAGCAGCTTATTTGTGGACAGGGTCCCTGGAAACACCATATATTTT
CASSLFVDRVPGNTIYF
>TRBJ1-1|TRBV19|TRBD1|-
TGTGCCAGTAGTCCGATAGGGACAGGGGCCGGGGAGATGAACACTGAAGCTTTCTTT
CASSPIGTGAGEMNTEAFF
>TRBJ1-1|TRBV4-3|-|-
TGCGCCAGCAGCCAAGACAAGAACACTGAAGCTTTCTTT
CASSQDKNTEAFF
>TRBJ2-1|TRBV20-1|-|-
TGCAGTGCTATCCCCGACAATGAGCAGTTCTTC
CSAIPDNEQFF
>TRBJ1-5|TRBV30|-|-
TGTGCCTGGAGTGCAGGGTACAATCAGCCCCAGCATTTT
CAWSAGYNQPQHF
>TRBJ1-4|TRBV30|-|-
TGTGCCTGGAGATTGTCGGGAACAACTAATGAAAAACTGTTTTTT
CAWRLSGTTNEKLFF
>TRBJ2-1|TRBV6-4|TRBD2|few
TGTGCCAGCAGTGAAAGACTAGCAGCCAATGAGCAGTTCTTC
CASSERLAANEQFF
>TRBJ2-5|TRBV27|-|few
TGTGCCAGCAGTTCATCCTGGGGGGATTACCAAGAGACCCAGTACTTC
CASSSSWGDYQETQYF
>TRBJ2-7|TRBV7-9|TRBD1|-
TGTGCCAGCAGCTCCGGACAGGGACCCTACGAGCAGTACTTC
CASSSGQGPYEQYF
>TRBJ2-6|TRBV10-3|TRBD2|-
TGTGCCATCAGTGGAACTAGCGGGAGAAACAACTCTGGGGCCAACGTCCTGACTTTC
CAISGTSGRNNSGANVLTF
>TRBJ2-7|TRBV5-6|TRBD1|-
TGTGCCAGCAGCCAGGGGGCGAGGAACGAGCAGTACTTC
CASSQGARNEQYF
>TRBJ1-6|TRBV11-1|-|-
TGTGCCAGCAGCCTTTTTGGCGGGCTCACCCTCCACTTT
CASSLFGGLTLHF
>TRBJ2-3|TRBV6-6|-|-
TGTGCCAGCAGTGCCAGACTGGAGGCAGATACGCAGTATTTT
CASSARLEADTQYF
>TRBJ1-1|TRBV4-2|-|-
TGTGCCAGCAGCCATGAGACACTTAACACTGAAGCTTTCTTT
CASSHETLNTEAFF
>TRBJ2-1|TRBV19|-|-
TGTGCCAGTAGTATAGATTTTCACTACAATGAGCAGTTCTTC
CASSIDFHYNEQFF
>TRBJ1-2|TRBV7-2|-|few
TGTGCCAGCAGCTTAAGCGGCGGCAGAAACTATGGCTACACCTTC
CASSLSGGRNYGYTF
>TRBJ1-3|TRBV30|-|-
TGTGCCTGGAGTGTAACGGCAGGCCACTCTGGAAACACCATATATTTT
CAWSVTAGHSGNTIYF
>TRBJ1-2|TRBV30|-|-
TGTGCCTGGAGTGAGCCAGGACAGCGTAGGGGCTACACCTTC
CAWSEPGQRRGYTF
>TRBJ2-7|TRBV2|TRBD2|-
TGTGCCAGCAGTGAAGGGGGGGGGTGGGTAGTAGACGAGCAGTACTTC
CASSEGGGWVVDEQYF
>TRBJ1-5|TRBV7-9|-|-
TGTGCCAGCAGCTTGGTGGGGCCCCCATGGCCCCAGCATTTT
CASSLVGPPWPQHF
>TRBJ2-3|TRBV5-4|-|-
TGTGCCAGCAGCCCCTTCGGAGATACGCAGTATTTT
CASSPFGDTQYF
>TRBJ1-2|TRBV2|TRBD1|-
TGTGCCAGCAGTCCCCGGGACAGTACATTAAACTATGGCTACACCTTC
CASSPRDSTLNYGYTF
>TRBJ1-3|TRBV14|-|few
TGTGCCAGCAGCCCCAGGGGTTCTGGAAACACCATATATTTT
CASSPRGSGNTIYF
>TRBJ1-1|TRBV6-1|-|-
TGTGCCAGCAGTGAAGGGCCAGGGGTCACTGAAGCTTTCTTT
CASSEGPGVTEAFF
>TRBJ2-7|TRBV9|-|once
TGTGCCAGCAGCGTAGGGGGCACCCTGTCCTACGAGCAGTACTTC
CASSVGGTLSYEQYF
>TRBJ1-6|TRBV13|-|-
TGTGCCAGCAGGGGAGTCGGATCACCCCTCCACTTT
CASRGVGSPLHF
>TRBJ1-6|TRBV6-1|TRBD1|-
TGTGCCAGCAGGACAGGGTTGAGATTTGACTCACCCCTCCACTTT
CASRTGLRFDSPLHF
>TRBJ2-5|TRBV5-1|TRBD2|-
TGCGCCAGCAGCTTGGGCTTACGGCGGGAGGAGACCCAGTACTTC
CASSLGLRREETQYF
>TRBJ2-3|TRBV6-4|TRBD2|-
TGTGCCAGCAGTGACGGGGCTAGCGGGGGAGATACGCAGTATTTT
CASSDGASGGDTQYF